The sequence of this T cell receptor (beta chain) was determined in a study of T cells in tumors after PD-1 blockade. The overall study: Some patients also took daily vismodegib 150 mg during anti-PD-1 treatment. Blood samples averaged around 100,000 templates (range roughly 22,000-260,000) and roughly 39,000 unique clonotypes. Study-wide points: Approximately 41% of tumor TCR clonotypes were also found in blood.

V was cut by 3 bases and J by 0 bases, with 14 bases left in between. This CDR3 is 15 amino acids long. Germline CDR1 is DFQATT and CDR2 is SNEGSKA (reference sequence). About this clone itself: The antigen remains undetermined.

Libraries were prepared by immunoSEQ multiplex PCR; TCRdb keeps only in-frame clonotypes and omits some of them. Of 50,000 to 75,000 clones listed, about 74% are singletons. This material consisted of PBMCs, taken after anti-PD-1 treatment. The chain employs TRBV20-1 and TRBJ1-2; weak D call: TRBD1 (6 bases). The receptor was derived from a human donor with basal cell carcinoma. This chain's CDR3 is CSASRDTRSNYGYTF. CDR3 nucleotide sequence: TGCAGTGCTAGTAGGGACACCCGATCTAACTATGGCTACACCTTC.